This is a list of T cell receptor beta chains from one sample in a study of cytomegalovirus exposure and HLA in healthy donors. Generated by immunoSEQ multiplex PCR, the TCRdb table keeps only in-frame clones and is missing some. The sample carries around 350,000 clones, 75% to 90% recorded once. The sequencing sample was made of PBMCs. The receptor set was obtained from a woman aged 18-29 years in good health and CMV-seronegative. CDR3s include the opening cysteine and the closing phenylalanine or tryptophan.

CDR3aa: CASSSGQPNQPQHF
j_gene: TRBJ1-5
v_gene: TRBV5-4

CDR3aa: CASSLNPSGSYEQYF
j_gene: TRBJ2-7
v_gene: TRBV5-8

CDR3aa: CASKGGGLYEQYF
j_gene: TRBJ2-7
v_gene: TRBV2

CDR3aa: CASRPGTSGSWETQYF
j_gene: TRBJ2-5
v_gene: TRBV28

CDR3aa: CASRQLAGERVTGELFF
j_gene: TRBJ2-2
v_gene: TRBV27

CDR3aa: CAWGTGTGNSPLHF
j_gene: TRBJ1-6
v_gene: TRBV30

CDR3aa: CASSLTVNRANSPLHF
j_gene: TRBJ1-6
v_gene: TRBV5-1

CDR3aa: CASSVEGTVLRSGNTIYF
j_gene: TRBJ1-3
v_gene: TRBV7-9

CDR3aa: CASTLSEASYEQYF
j_gene: TRBJ2-7
v_gene: TRBV7-9

CDR3aa: CAWSVSRNTEAFF
j_gene: TRBJ1-1
v_gene: TRBV30

CDR3aa: CASSGLGGYNEQFF
j_gene: TRBJ2-1
v_gene: TRBV25-1

CDR3aa: CAWSPPGAGHNPGNTIYF
j_gene: TRBJ1-3
v_gene: TRBV30

CDR3aa: CASRAGGRVDEAFF
j_gene: TRBJ1-1
v_gene: TRBV27

CDR3aa: CASTKLSYEQYF
j_gene: TRBJ2-7
v_gene: TRBV2

CDR3aa: CSVELAGGPRELFF
j_gene: TRBJ2-2
v_gene: TRBV29-1

CDR3aa: CASSDQGAGANVLTF
j_gene: TRBJ2-6
v_gene: TRBV7-3

CDR3aa: CASSIIFARGAVEQYF
j_gene: TRBJ2-7
v_gene: TRBV19

CDR3aa: CASSEVRLYNEQFF
j_gene: TRBJ2-1
v_gene: TRBV2

CDR3aa: CASTVRGAEGYTF
j_gene: TRBJ1-2
v_gene: TRBV28

CDR3aa: CATPHGTVNTGELFF
j_gene: TRBJ2-2
v_gene: TRBV6-1

CDR3aa: CASMIPGQLNTEAFF
j_gene: TRBJ1-1
v_gene: TRBV6-5

CDR3aa: CASRDAGYSQPQHF
j_gene: TRBJ1-5
v_gene: TRBV6-1

CDR3aa: CASYGQSSYEQYF
j_gene: TRBJ2-7
v_gene: TRBV2

CDR3aa: CASSYGGRNQPQHF
j_gene: TRBJ1-5
v_gene: TRBV6-6

CDR3aa: CASSLVPGSYGYTF
j_gene: TRBJ1-2
v_gene: TRBV11-2

CDR3aa: CASSVDGLTDTQYF
j_gene: TRBJ2-3
v_gene: TRBV9

CDR3aa: CASSYRRTGDVDTQYF
j_gene: TRBJ2-3
v_gene: TRBV6-5

CDR3aa: CASRQGHEQYF
j_gene: TRBJ2-7
v_gene: TRBV5-1

CDR3aa: CASSQDAAGSLSDTQYF
j_gene: TRBJ2-3
v_gene: TRBV4-1

CDR3aa: CASSLSQFQETQYF
j_gene: TRBJ2-5
v_gene: TRBV5-1

CDR3aa: CASSITGGSEKLFF
j_gene: TRBJ1-4
v_gene: TRBV19

CDR3aa: CASSIGGLIAHEQYF
j_gene: TRBJ2-7
v_gene: TRBV19

CDR3aa: CASSRGGTGRTYEQYF
j_gene: TRBJ2-7
v_gene: TRBV4-1

CDR3aa: CASSQAGYSNQPQHF
j_gene: TRBJ1-5
v_gene: TRBV4-1

CDR3aa: CASTGQGKETQYF
j_gene: TRBJ2-5
v_gene: TRBV28

CDR3aa: CASSLSRPAEFTDTQYF
j_gene: TRBJ2-3
v_gene: TRBV9

CDR3aa: CASSAYPRSGSSYNEQFF
j_gene: TRBJ2-1
v_gene: TRBV2

CDR3aa: CASSRGTSGRDRTQYF
j_gene: TRBJ2-5
v_gene: TRBV5-1

CDR3aa: CASSQSGGVYTDTQYF
j_gene: TRBJ2-3
v_gene: TRBV23-1

CDR3aa: CASSLARQGGGELFF
j_gene: TRBJ2-2
v_gene: TRBV5-1

CDR3aa: CASSVGGLVDEQYF
j_gene: TRBJ2-7
v_gene: TRBV9

CDR3aa: CASSFLGGLEQFF
j_gene: TRBJ2-1
v_gene: TRBV7-9

CDR3aa: CASSPRQGMNTEAFF
j_gene: TRBJ1-1
v_gene: TRBV4-1

CDR3aa: CASSMTGMSYEQYF
j_gene: TRBJ2-7
v_gene: TRBV19

CDR3aa: CASSEGSRGEQFF
j_gene: TRBJ2-1
v_gene: TRBV6-4